This T cell receptor beta chain was found in a study of blood T cell repertoires in COVID-19. This CDR3 is 14 amino acids long. V lost 6 bases, J lost 1 base, and 12 bases lay in between. Germline V CDR1 and CDR2: WNHNN, SYGVQD (reference sequence). Clones were sequenced by immunoSEQ multiplex PCR, and TCRdb holds only the in-frame ones, with some missing. The sample carries about 160,000 clones, around 87% recorded once. The clonotype comes from a woman between 45 and 65 years old who had recovered from COVID-19. The chain joins TRBV10-1 to TRBJ1-1; the D is unclear. Material: PBMCs or T cells enriched from blood (not recorded which). This CDR3 reads CASSNGPTNTEAFF. The CDR3 nucleotides are TGCGCCAGCAGCAATGGGCCGACGAACACTGAAGCTTTCTTT.